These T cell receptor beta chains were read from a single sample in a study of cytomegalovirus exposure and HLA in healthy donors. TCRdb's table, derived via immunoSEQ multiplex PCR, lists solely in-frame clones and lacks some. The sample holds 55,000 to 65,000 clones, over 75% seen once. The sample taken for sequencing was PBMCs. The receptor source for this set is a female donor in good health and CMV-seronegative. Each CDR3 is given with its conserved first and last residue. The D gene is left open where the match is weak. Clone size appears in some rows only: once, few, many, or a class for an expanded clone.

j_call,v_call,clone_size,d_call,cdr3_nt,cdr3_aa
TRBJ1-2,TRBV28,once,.,TGTGCCAGCAAGAGGCCGGTCAGACCCTATGGCTACACCTTC,CASKRPVRPYGYTF
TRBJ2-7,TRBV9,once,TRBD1,TGTGCCAGCAGCCCCCGGGACAGGTCCTACGAGCAGTACTTC,CASSPRDRSYEQYF
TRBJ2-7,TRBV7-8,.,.,TGTGCCAGCAGCCGCCTACCGAGATCCTACGAGCAGTACTTC,CASSRLPRSYEQYF
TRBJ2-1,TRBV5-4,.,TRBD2,TGTGCCAGCAGCGGGAAGGCGGGACTATCCTACAATGAGCAGTTCTTC,CASSGKAGLSYNEQFF
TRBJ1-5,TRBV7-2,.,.,TGTGCCAGCAGCAAGCAGGGTGGGAGCAATCAGCCCCAGCATTTT,CASSKQGGSNQPQHF
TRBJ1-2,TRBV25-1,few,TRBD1,TGTGCCAGCAGTGAGGGGGGTACAGGGGGAGCTAACTATGGCTACACCTTC,CASSEGGTGGANYGYTF
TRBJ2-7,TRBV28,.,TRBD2,TGTGCCAGCGCCCCATATAGCGGGTTCTACGAGCAGTACTTC,CASAPYSGFYEQYF
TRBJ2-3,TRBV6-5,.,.,TGTGCCAGCTCATATCAGGGGTTTAACACAGATACGCAGTATTTT,CASSYQGFNTDTQYF
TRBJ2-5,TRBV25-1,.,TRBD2,TGTGCCAGCAGTGGGGGACTAGCGGAGTTAGAGACCCAGTACTTC,CASSGGLAELETQYF
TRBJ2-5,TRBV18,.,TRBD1,TGTGCCAGCTCACCACTGACAGGGGGAACCCAAGAGACCCAGTACTTC,CASSPLTGGTQETQYF
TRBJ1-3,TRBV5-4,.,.,TGTGCCAGCAGTTTTCGAGGAGGGCCTAGCTCTGGAAACACCATATATTTT,CASSFRGGPSSGNTIYF
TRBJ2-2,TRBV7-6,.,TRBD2,TGTGCCAGCAGCTTAGAGGCTAGCGGGGCGAACACCGGGGAGCTGTTTTTT,CASSLEASGANTGELFF
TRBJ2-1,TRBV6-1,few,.,TGTGCCAGCGTTAATCTGGGGGGGCAGTTCTTC,CASVNLGGQFF
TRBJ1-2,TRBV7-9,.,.,TGTGCCAGCAGCTTAGAAATCCGGACAGCATATGGCTACACCTTC,CASSLEIRTAYGYTF
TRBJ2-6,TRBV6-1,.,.,TGTGCCAGCAGTGAATACGGGACTGGGGCCAACGGCCTGACTTTC,CASSEYGTGANGLTF
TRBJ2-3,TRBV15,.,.,TGTGCCACCAGCAGAGAGGCCTTCCGAGCGGATACGCAGTATTTT,CATSREAFRADTQYF
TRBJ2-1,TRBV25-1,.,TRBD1,TGTGCCAGCAGTGAAGCCGGGACAGGGGGCAATGAGCAGTTCTTC,CASSEAGTGGNEQFF
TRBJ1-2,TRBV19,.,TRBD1,TGTGCCAGTAGTATAGAGCCAGGGGGCTATGGCTACACCTTC,CASSIEPGGYGYTF
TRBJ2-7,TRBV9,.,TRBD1,TGTGCCAGCAGCCTCGGGACAGCCGCCTACGAGCAGTACTTC,CASSLGTAAYEQYF
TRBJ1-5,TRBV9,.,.,TGTGCCAGCAGCGTCGGCGGGGACCCTTCACAGCCCCAGCATTTT,CASSVGGDPSQPQHF
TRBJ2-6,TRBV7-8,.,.,TGTGCCAGCAGCTTAGGAGGCTCTGGGGCCAACGTCCTGACTTTC,CASSLGGSGANVLTF
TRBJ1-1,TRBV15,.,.,TGTGCCACCAGCAGAGAGGCGGGGAGGGCTGAAGCTTTCTTT,CATSREAGRAEAFF
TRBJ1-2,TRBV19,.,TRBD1,TGTGCCAGTAGTATCGGGACAGGACTTAACTATGGCTACACCTTC,CASSIGTGLNYGYTF
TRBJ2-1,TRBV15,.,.,TGTGCCACCAGCAGAGATAATCCGGGGAATGAGCAGTTCTTC,CATSRDNPGNEQFF
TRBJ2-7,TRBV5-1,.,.,TGCGCCAGCAGGTTGGCCCCCTCGACAGGCAGCTCCTACGAGCAGTACTTC,CASRLAPSTGSSYEQYF
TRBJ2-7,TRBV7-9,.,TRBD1,TGTGCCAGCAGCTCCACCCGGGGACAGGGTATGGCCTACGAGCAGTACTTC,CASSSTRGQGMAYEQYF
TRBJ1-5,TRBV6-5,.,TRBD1,TGTGCCAGCGGACAGGGTTTTCGGCCCCAGCATTTT,CASGQGFRPQHF
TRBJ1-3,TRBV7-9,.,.,TGTTCCAGCAGCTTAGGACCACGGACGGGGACTGGAAACACCATATATTTT,CSSSLGPRTGTGNTIYF
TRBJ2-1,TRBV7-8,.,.,TGTGCCAGCAGTTTTAGCACTCAAACCGGGCAGTTCTTC,CASSFSTQTGQFF
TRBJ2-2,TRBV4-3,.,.,TGCGCCAGCAGATCGGGACTCGACACCGGGGAGCTGTTTTTT,CASRSGLDTGELFF
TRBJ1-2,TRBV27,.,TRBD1,TGTGCCAGCAGACGACAGGGAGTTAGAGGCTACACCTTC,CASRRQGVRGYTF
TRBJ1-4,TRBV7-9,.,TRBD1,TGTGCCAGCAGCTTAGCGGGGACAGGGGGGCAAGAAAAACTGTTTTTT,CASSLAGTGGQEKLFF
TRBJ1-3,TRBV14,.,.,TGTGCCAGCAGCCAAGTAGGGTCAGGGACTGGAAACACCATATATTTT,CASSQVGSGTGNTIYF
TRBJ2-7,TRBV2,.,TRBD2,TGTGCCAGCAGTGATAGCCTAGCGGGAGAACACGAGCAGTACTTC,CASSDSLAGEHEQYF
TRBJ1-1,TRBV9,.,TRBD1,TGTGCCAGCCCGCCGGTCGATGAGGACAGGGCTTATGAAGCTTTCTTT,CASPPVDEDRAYEAFF
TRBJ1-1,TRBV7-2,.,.,TGTGCCAGCAGGGGGGGGACCATGAACACTGAAGCTTTCTTT,CASRGGTMNTEAFF
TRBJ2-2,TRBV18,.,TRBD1,TGTGCCAGCTCACCCGGACAGGCCACCGGGGAGCTGTTTTTT,CASSPGQATGELFF